This T cell receptor (beta chain) is from a study of Tregs in tolerant kidney transplant recipients. Assay: immunoSEQ multiplex PCR; the TCRdb copy retains only in-frame clones and omits some. The sample lists about 77,000 clones, more than 95% seen once, with around 0.5% in the top ten. A single count supports this clone. Trimming left V 5 bases short and J 0 bases short, with 20 bases between. The germline V gene encodes CDR1 LNHNV and CDR2 YYDKDF (reference sequence). The length of the CDR3 is 18 residues. V gene TRBV15 combines with J gene TRBJ2-4; D is perhaps TRBD2 (5 bases). This TCR derives from a human donor who received a combined kidney and bone marrow transplant. The source material was CD4+ T cells from blood, sampled before the transplant. The CDR3: CATSVWSDYLLAKNIQYF. The CDR3 DNA follows: TGTGCCACCAGCGTCTGGTCAGACTATCTGCTAGCCAAAAACATTCAGTACTTC.